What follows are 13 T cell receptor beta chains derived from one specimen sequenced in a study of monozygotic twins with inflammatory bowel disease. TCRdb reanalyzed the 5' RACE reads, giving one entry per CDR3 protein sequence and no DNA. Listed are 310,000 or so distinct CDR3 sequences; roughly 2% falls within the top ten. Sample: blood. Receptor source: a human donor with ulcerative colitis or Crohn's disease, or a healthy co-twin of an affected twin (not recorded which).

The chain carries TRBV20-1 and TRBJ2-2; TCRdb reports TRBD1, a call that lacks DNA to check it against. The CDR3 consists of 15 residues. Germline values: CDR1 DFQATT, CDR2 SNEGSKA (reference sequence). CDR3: CSARPGPGTTGELFF.

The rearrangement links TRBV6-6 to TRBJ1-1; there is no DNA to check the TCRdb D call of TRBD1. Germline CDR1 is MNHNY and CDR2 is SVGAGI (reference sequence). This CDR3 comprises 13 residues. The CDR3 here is CASILRGQGEAFF.

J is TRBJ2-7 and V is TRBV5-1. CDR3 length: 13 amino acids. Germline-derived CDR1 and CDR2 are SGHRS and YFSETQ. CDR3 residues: CASSRIGKDEQYF.

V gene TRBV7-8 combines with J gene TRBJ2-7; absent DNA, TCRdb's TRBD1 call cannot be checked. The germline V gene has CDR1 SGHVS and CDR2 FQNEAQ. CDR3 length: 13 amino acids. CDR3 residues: CASSVGQLVEQYF.

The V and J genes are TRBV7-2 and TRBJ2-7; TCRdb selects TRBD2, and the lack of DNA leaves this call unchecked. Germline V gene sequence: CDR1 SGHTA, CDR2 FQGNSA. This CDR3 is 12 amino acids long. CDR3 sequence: CATGLAFYEQYF.

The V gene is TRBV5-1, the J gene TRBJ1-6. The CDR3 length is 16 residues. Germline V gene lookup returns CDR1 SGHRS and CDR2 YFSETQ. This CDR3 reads CASSWTGTQVNSPLHF.

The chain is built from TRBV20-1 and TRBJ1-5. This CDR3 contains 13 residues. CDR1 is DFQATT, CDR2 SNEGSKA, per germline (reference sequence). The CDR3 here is CSAVGTANQPQHF.

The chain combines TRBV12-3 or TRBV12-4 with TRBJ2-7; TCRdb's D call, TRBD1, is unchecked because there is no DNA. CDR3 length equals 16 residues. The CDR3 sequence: CASSLNFGDTNYEQYF.

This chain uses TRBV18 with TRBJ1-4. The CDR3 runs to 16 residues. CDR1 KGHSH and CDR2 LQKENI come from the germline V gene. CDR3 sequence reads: CASSPDSSPAGEKLFF.

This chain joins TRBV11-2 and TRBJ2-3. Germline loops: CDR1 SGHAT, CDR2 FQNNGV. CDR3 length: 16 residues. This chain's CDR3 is CASSLGYADPTDTQYF.

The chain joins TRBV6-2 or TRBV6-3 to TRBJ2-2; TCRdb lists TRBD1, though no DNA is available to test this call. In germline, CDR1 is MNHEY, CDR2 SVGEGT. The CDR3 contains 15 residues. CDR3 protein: CASTEWTGFTGELFF.

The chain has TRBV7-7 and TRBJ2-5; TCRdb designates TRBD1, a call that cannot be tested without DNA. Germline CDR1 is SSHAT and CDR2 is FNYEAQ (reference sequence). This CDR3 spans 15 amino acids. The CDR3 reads CASSSSGRIQETQYF.

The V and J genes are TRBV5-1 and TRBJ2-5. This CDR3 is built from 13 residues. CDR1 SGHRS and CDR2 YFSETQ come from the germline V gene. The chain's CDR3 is CASSVGQVETQYF.